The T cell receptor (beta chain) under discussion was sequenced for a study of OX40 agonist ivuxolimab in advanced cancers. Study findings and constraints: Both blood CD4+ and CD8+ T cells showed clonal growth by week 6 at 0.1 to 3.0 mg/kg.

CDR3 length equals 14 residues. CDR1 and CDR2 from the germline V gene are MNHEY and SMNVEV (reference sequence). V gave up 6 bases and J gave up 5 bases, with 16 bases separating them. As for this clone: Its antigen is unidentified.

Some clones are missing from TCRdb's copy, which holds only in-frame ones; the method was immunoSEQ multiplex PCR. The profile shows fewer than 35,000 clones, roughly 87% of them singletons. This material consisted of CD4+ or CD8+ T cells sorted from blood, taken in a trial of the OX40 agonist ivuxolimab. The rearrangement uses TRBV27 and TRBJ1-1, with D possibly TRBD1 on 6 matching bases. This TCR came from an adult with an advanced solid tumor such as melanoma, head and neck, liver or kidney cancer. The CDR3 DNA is TGTGCCAGCAGCCGGACGTACAGGGAGACTGAAGCTTTCTTT. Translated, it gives CASSRTYRETEAFF.